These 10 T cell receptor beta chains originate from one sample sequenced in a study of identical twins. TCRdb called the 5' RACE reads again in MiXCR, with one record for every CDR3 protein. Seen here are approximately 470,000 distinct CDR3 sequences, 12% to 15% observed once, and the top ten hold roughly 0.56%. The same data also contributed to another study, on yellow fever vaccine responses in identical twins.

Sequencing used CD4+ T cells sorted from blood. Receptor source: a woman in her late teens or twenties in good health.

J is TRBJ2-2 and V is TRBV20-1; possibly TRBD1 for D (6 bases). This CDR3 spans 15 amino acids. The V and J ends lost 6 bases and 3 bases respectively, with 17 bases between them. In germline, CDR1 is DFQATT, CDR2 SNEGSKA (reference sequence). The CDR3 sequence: CSAINRDTYTGELFF. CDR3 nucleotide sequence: TGCAGTGCGATCAACCGGGACACCTACACCGGGGAGCTGTTTTTT.

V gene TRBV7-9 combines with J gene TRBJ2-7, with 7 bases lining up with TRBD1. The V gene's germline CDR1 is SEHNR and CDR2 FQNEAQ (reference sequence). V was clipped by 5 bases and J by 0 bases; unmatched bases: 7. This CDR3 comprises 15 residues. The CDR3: CASSITGDNSYEQYF. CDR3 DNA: TGTGCCAGCAGCATTACAGGGGATAACTCCTACGAGCAGTACTTC.

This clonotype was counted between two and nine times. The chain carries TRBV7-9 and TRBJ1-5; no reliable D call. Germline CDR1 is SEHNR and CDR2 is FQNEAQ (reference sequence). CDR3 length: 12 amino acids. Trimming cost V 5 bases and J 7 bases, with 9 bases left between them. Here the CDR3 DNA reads TGTGCCAGCAGCATGGGCTTGCAGCCCCAGCATTTT. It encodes CASSMGLQPQHF.

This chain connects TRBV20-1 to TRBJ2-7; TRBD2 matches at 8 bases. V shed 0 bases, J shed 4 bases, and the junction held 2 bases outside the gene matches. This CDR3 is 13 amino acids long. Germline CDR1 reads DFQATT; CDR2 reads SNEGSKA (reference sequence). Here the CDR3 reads CSAREVAGYEQYF. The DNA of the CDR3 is TGCAGTGCTAGAGAGGTAGCGGGATACGAGCAGTACTTC.

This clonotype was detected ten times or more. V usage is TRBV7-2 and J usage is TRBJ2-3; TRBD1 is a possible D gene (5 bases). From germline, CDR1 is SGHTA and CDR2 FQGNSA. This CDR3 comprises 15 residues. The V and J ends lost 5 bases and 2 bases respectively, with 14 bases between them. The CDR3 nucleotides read TGTGCCAGCAGCCTTCAGGGTTCTCACACAGATACGCAGTATTTT. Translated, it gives CASSLQGSHTDTQYF.

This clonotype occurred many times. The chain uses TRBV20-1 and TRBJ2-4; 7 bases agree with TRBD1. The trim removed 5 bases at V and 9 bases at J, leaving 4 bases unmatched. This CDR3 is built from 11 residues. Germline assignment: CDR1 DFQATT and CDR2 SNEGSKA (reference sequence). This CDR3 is CSAGTESIQYF. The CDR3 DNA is TGCAGTGCTGGGACAGAGTCCATTCAGTACTTC.

This chain's CDR3 is CASSTRGETQYF. As DNA, the CDR3 is TGCGCCAGCAGCACCAGGGGTGAGACCCAGTACTTC. The J gene is TRBJ2-5, the V gene TRBV5-1; maybe TRBD1 (6 bases). V lost 4 bases, J lost 5 bases, and 9 bases lay in between. The germline V gene has CDR1 SGHRS and CDR2 YFSETQ. The CDR3 is made up of 12 amino acids.

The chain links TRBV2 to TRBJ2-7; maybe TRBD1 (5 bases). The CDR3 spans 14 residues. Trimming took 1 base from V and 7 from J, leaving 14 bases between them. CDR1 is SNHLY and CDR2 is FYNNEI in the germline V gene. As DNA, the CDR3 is TGTGCCAGCAGTGAAGAAGGGGTCGGTGGTGAGCAGTACTTC. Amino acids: CASSEEGVGGEQYF.

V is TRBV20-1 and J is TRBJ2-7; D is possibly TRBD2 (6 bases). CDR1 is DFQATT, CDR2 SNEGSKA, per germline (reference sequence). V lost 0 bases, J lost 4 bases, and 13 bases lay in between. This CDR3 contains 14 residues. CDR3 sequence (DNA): TGCAGTGCTAGAGATTACCGTGGGGGGTACGAGCAGTACTTC. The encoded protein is CSARDYRGGYEQYF.

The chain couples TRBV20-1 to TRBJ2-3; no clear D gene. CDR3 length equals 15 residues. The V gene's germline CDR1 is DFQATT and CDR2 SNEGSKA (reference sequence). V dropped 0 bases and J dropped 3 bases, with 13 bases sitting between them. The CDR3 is CSARDLDPWTDTQYF. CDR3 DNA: TGCAGTGCTAGAGATCTAGATCCTTGGACAGATACGCAGTATTTT.